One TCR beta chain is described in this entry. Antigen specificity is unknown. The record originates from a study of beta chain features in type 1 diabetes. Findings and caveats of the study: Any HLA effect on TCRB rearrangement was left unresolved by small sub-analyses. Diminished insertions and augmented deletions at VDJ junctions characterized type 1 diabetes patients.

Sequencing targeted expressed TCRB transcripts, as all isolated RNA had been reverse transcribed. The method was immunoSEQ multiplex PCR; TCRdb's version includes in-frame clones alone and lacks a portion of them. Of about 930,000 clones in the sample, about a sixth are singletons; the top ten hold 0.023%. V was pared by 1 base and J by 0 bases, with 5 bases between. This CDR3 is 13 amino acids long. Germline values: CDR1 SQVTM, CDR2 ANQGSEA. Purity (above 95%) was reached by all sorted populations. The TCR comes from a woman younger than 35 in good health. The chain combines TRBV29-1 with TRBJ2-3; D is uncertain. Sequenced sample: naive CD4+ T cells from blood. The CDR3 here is CSVEGDSTDTQYF. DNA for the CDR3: TGCAGCGTTGAAGGGGATAGCACAGATACGCAGTATTTT.